What follows are 21 T cell receptor beta chains derived from one specimen sequenced in a study of T cell clonality in common variable immunodeficiency. Some clones are missing from TCRdb's copy, which holds only in-frame ones; the method was immunoSEQ multiplex PCR. This repertoire lists about 52,000 clones without singletons; 2% to 2.5% sits in the top ten. Input material: peripheral blood mononuclear cells. The source is a person aged 18 to 75 in good health.

In its sample, this clone was seen many times. The read stops 3 residues short of the end of the CDR3; the missing end is completed from the germline J gene. This sequence joins TRBV7-2 and TRBJ2-2; tentatively, D is TRBD1 (6 bases). This CDR3 comprises 14 residues. Per germline, CDR1 SGHTA and CDR2 FQGNSA. The V end lost 2 bases, the J end lost 7 bases, and 11 bases lay between the germline ends. The CDR3 loop reads CASSLSGQFGELFF. CDR3 bases read: TGTGCCAGCAGCTTATCAGGACAGTTCGGGGAG.

This clone was counted many times. The read halts 3 residues ahead of the CDR3 end, with the missing end drawn from the germline J gene. The V call is TRBV29-1, the J call TRBJ2-7; 9 bases agree with TRBD2. The junction had 25 bases not matched to a gene; V was cut back by 5 bases and J by 2 bases. The V gene's germline CDR1 is SQVTM and CDR2 ANQGSEA. The CDR3 length is 20 residues. This CDR3 is CSVLSPTLAGERRATYEQYF. The part of the CDR3 DNA that was read is TGCAGCGTTCTTTCCCCGACTTTAGCGGGAGAAAGAAGGGCGACCTACGAG.

This clone was seen at least ten times. The CDR3 end is not reached by the read, which stops 3 residues before it; the germline J gene fills it in. This specimen includes other DNA sequences encoding the same CDR3. The chain is built from TRBV30 and TRBJ1-6, with 7 bases identical to TRBD1. The germline gives CDR1 GTSNPN, CDR2 SVGIG (reference sequence). V lost 1 base and J lost 0; bases outside the gene matches: 6. The CDR3 is 17 amino acids. The sequenced CDR3 bases are TGTGCCTGGAGTGACAGGGGCGTGAGCTCCTATAATTCACCC. Protein product: CAWSDRGVSSYNSP. The CDR3 as a whole reads CAWSDRGVSSYNSPLHF.

This clone was found many times. The read ends 3 residues before the CDR3 terminus; that terminus is restored from the germline J gene. This rearrangement joins TRBV5-1 to TRBJ2-3, with 9 bases identical to TRBD1. The CDR3 is made up of 15 amino acids. CDR1 and CDR2 from the germline V gene are SGHRS and YFSETQ. Germline trimming cut 2 bases from V and 3 bases from J; bases unmatched to any gene: 4. The CDR3 DNA, read in part, is TGCGCCAGCAGCTTCACGGACAGGGGAACAGATACG. Encoded protein: CASSFTDRGTDT. The whole CDR3 sequence is CASSFTDRGTDTQYF.

The table lists this clone with many counts. The observed sequence ends 3 residues before the CDR3 terminus, with the missing tail filled in from the germline J gene. The chain combines TRBV6-1 with TRBJ1-5; 8 bases fit TRBD1. From germline, CDR1 is MNHNS and CDR2 SASEGT. The CDR3 consists of 16 residues. V lost 2 bases and J lost 7; bases outside the gene matches: 10. The covered CDR3 bases are TGTGCCAGCAGTGAAAATAGGGCAGGGGGCAGGCAGCCC. Residues: CASSENRAGGRQP. The whole CDR3 protein is CASSENRAGGRQPQHF.

This clone appeared many times. The CDR3 end lies 3 residues beyond the end of the read and is filled in from the germline J gene. This rearrangement joins TRBV10-1 to TRBJ2-3; 10 bases are shared with TRBD1. The germline V gene has CDR1 WNHNN and CDR2 SYGVQD (reference sequence). This CDR3 is 17 amino acids long. The CDR3 bases that were read are TGCGCCAGCAGTGAGTCGCGACGGACAGGGGGAGGCGAGACG. Its protein is CASSESRRTGGGET. The full CDR3 protein is CASSESRRTGGGETQYF.

With regard to this clone: With the read ending 3 residues before the CDR3 end, the germline J gene is used to fill in that end. J is TRBJ2-2 and V is TRBV19; 9 bases align to TRBD1. The germline CDR1 and CDR2 sequences are LNHDA and SQIVND (reference sequence). Unmatched junction bases numbered 2, after V lost 6 bases and J lost 3 bases. The CDR3 runs to 14 residues. The CDR3 bases that were read are TGTGCCAGTAGATGGACAGGGGACACCGGGGAG. This gives the protein CASRWTGDTGE. The full CDR3 is CASRWTGDTGELFF.

This clone was detected many times. The read falls 3 residues short of the CDR3 end, and the missing part is taken from the germline J gene. The rearrangement uses TRBV3-1 (or the pseudogene TRBV3-2) and TRBJ2-3, with D uncertain. With 1 base removed from V and 0 bases from J, the gap between germline ends came to 8 bases. There are 15 residues in the CDR3. Germline V gene data show CDR1 as LGHDT and CDR2 as YNNKEL (reference sequence). CDR3 DNA (partial): TGTGCCAGCAGCCAAGCCCGGGTTAGCACAGATACG. Translating gives CASSQARVSTDT. The full CDR3 protein reads CASSQARVSTDTQYF.

This clone was detected many times. The CDR3 extends 3 residues past the end of the read, so its final part is completed from the germline J gene. The genes are TRBV7-3 and TRBJ2-5, with no clear D. In germline, CDR1 is SGHTA, CDR2 FQGTGA. With 2 bases removed from V and 5 bases from J, the gap between germline ends came to 12 bases. CDR3 length: 14 amino acids. Partial CDR3 DNA: TGTGCCAGCAGCTTAGGAGCGTTCGGGGAGACC. Translating gives CASSLGAFGET. In full, the CDR3 reads CASSLGAFGETQYF.

This clone was found a few times. The read finishes 3 residues shy of the CDR3 end, and the germline J gene is used to complete it. The chain recombines TRBV11-1 with TRBJ1-2; TRBD1 agrees at 8 bases. This CDR3 region has 14 residues. The V gene end was trimmed by 6 bases and the J gene end by 4 bases; junction bases not matched to a gene: 7. Germline CDR1 SGHAT, CDR2 FQDESV (reference sequence). CDR3 region: CASSVGQGLYGYTF. The sequenced part of the CDR3 DNA is TGTGCCAGCAGTGTTGGACAGGGACTCTATGGC.

Many counts were recorded for this clone. The read halts 3 residues ahead of the CDR3 end, with the missing end drawn from the germline J gene. The chain employs TRBV20-1 and TRBJ1-5; no definite D call. The CDR3 spans 14 residues. Trimming shortened V by 6 bases and J by 0 bases, and 12 bases separated the two germline ends. Germline CDR1 is DFQATT and CDR2 is SNEGSKA (reference sequence). CDR3 bases read: TGCAGTGCCCCCCGGGGAGATAGCAATCAGCCC. This translates into CSAPRGDSNQP. The complete CDR3 sequence is CSAPRGDSNQPQHF.

This clone was detected ten times or more. The CDR3 end lies 3 residues beyond the end of the read and is filled in from the germline J gene. The V and J genes are TRBV10-3 and TRBJ2-5, with D tentatively TRBD1 (6 bases). Per germline, CDR1 ENHRY and CDR2 SYGVKD. V dropped 6 bases and J dropped 3 bases, with 11 bases sitting between them. The CDR3 is 13 residues long. CDR3 bases read: TGTGCCATCAGCGGACAGTCCAAAGAGACC. Residues: CAISGQSKET. The full CDR3 sequence reads CAISGQSKETQYF.

This clone came up many times. Read data end 3 residues before the CDR3 end; the end is taken from the germline J gene. The V and J genes are TRBV10-3 and TRBJ2-3, with a weak D call TRBD2 (5 bases). The V and J ends lost 0 bases and 0 bases respectively, with 7 bases between them. Per germline, CDR1 ENHRY and CDR2 SYGVKD. The CDR3 is 15 residues long. CDR3: CAISESTRSTDTQYF. CDR3 DNA (partial): TGTGCCATCAGTGAGTCTACTAGAAGCACAGATACG.

This clone showed up many times. Read sequence stops 3 residues before the CDR3 end, and the germline J gene provides the missing end. The V call is TRBV19, the J call TRBJ2-7, with TRBD1 identical over 9 bases. Germline CDR1 and CDR2: LNHDA and SQIVND (reference sequence). Trimming took 7 bases from V and 1 from J; bases not matched to a gene: 5. This CDR3 has 14 residues. CDR3 protein: CASTLDRGSYEQYF. The DNA read from the CDR3 is TGTGCCAGTACCCTGGACAGGGGATCCTACGAG.

This clone was seen ten or more times. The CDR3 goes on 3 residues after the read ends, and that part is filled in from the germline J gene. This sequence joins TRBV6-1 and TRBJ1-6, with 7 bases that match TRBD1. The CDR3 has 14 amino acids. V shed 8 bases, J shed 9 bases, and the junction held 10 bases outside the gene matches. Per the germline V gene, CDR1 is MNHNS and CDR2 is SASEGT. This CDR3 reads CASGGQVASSPLHF. The part of the CDR3 DNA that was read is TGTGCCAGCGGTGGACAGGTTGCTTCTTCACCC.

With respect to this clone: The read ends 3 residues shy of where the CDR3 ends; the end is completed using the germline J gene. The chain carries TRBV7-2 and TRBJ1-5, with no clear D. V lost 5 bases, J lost 3 bases, and 14 bases lay in between. Germline CDR1 and CDR2: SGHTA and FQGNSA. The CDR3 is 15 residues long. The CDR3 DNA, read in part, is TGTGCCAGCAGCCCAGAGGGCCAGATCAATCAGCCC. It specifies CASSPEGQINQP. The CDR3 reads in full as CASSPEGQINQPQHF.

This clone has ten or more counts. CDR3 sequence: CSAIRRGQINQPQHF. The covered CDR3 bases are TGCAGTGCTATCCGAAGGGGACAGATCAATCAGCCC. V usage is TRBV20-1 and J usage is TRBJ1-5; TRBD1 matches at 7 bases. Read data end 3 residues before the CDR3 end; the end is taken from the germline J gene. The CDR3 length is 15 residues. V lost 4 bases to trimming and J lost 3 bases; unmatched junction nucleotides: 9. The germline CDR1 and CDR2 sequences are DFQATT and SNEGSKA (reference sequence).

This clone was seen many times. The DNA ends 3 residues before the CDR3 does, and the rest of the CDR3 is filled in from the germline J gene. The gene calls are TRBV5-1 and TRBJ2-2; 8 bases agree with TRBD1. The CDR3 covers 16 residues. CDR1 SGHRS and CDR2 YFSETQ come from the germline V gene. The V and J ends lost 0 bases and 2 bases, in that order; junction bases with no gene match: 3. CDR3 bases read: TGCGCCAGCAGCTTGGCGCCAGGGGGCAACACCGGGGAG. Its translation: CASSLAPGGNTGE. The complete CDR3 protein is CASSLAPGGNTGELFF.

This clone was counted many times. Read data end 3 residues before the CDR3 end; the end is taken from the germline J gene. The chain recombines TRBV2 with TRBJ1-2, with D possibly TRBD1 on 5 matching bases. Germline V lookup: CDR1 SNHLY, CDR2 FYNNEI. Trimming shortened V by 6 bases and J by 5 bases, and 10 bases separated the two germline ends. The CDR3 length is 12 residues. The sequenced part of the CDR3 DNA is TGTGCCAGCAGACCACAGGCGTATGGC. Protein sequence: CASRPQAYG. In full, the CDR3 reads CASRPQAYGYTF. The complete variable domain, with remaining parts taken from reference TRBV2 and TRBJ1-2, reads EPEVTQTPSHQVTQMGQEVILRCVPISNHLYFYWYRQILGQKVEFLVSFYNNEISEKSEIFDDQFSVERPDGSNFTLKIRSTKLEDSAMYFCASRPQAYGYTFGSGTRLTVV.

This clone has at least ten counts. Read data end 3 residues before the CDR3 end; the end is taken from the germline J gene. The chain combines TRBV2 with TRBJ1-2; 8 positions match TRBD1. Germline-derived CDR1 and CDR2 are SNHLY and FYNNEI. The CDR3 has 14 amino acids. V gave up 4 bases and J gave up 2 bases; unmatched junction bases: 3. CDR3 protein: CASSVDRANYGYTF. The CDR3 bases that were read are TGTGCCAGCAGTGTGGACAGGGCCAACTATGGC.

In its sample, this clone was seen many times. The CDR3 goes on 3 residues after the read ends, and that part is filled in from the germline J gene. V gene TRBV5-5 combines with J gene TRBJ1-5; tentative D call: TRBD1 (5 bases). CDR3 length: 15 amino acids. V was cut by 0 bases and J by 7 bases, with 14 bases left in between. CDR1 and CDR2 from the germline V gene are SGHKS and YYEKEE (reference sequence). CDR3 DNA, as far as it was read: TGTGCCAGCAGCTTGGATTGGAGGGGTAAGCAGCCC. It specifies CASSLDWRGKQP. The full CDR3 is CASSLDWRGKQPQHF.